This is a list of T cell receptor beta chains from one sample in a study of radiation and T cells in renal cell carcinoma. Generated by immunoSEQ multiplex PCR, the TCRdb table keeps only in-frame clones and is missing some. The sample lists some 150,000 clones, 70% to 90% occurring once. The sequences come from blood, collected from a patient whose treatment included radiotherapy and nephrectomy. Every receptor here comes from a woman in her 50s with renal cell carcinoma. Each CDR3 is given with its conserved first and last residue. Each record gives: CDR3 DNA, CDR3 protein, D gene, J gene, clone size, V gene. D genes are given only for firm matches. Part of the rows lack a size; the others show once, few, many or a class for expanded clones.

TGTGCCAGTAGCCTTGGGGGACTCTATGGCTACACCTTC,CASSLGGLYGYTF,NA,TRBJ1-2,NA,TRBV19
TGCGCCAGCAGCTTGGAAGCGGGGGCTTCTTACAATGAGCAGTTCTTC,CASSLEAGASYNEQFF,TRBD2,TRBJ2-1,NA,TRBV5-1
TGTGCCAGCAAAACGGTGGTAGCTCGGCCACCATACGAGCAGTACTTC,CASKTVVARPPYEQYF,NA,TRBJ2-7,many,TRBV5-8
TGCGCCAGCAGTAGAACCGGGACAGCCTACGAGCAGTACTTC,CASSRTGTAYEQYF,TRBD1,TRBJ2-7,NA,TRBV4-1
TGTGCCAGCAGCGTAGAACAGGGGGCAACCTACGAGCAGTACTTC,CASSVEQGATYEQYF,TRBD1,TRBJ2-7,few,TRBV9
TGCGCCAGCTCCCATCCCCGGGGGGAGAGCGACGAGCAGTACTTC,CASSHPRGESDEQYF,TRBD2,TRBJ2-7,NA,TRBV10-2
TGTGCCAGCTCACCAGTGCCTTTCGGGCTCCAAGAGACCCAGTACTTC,CASSPVPFGLQETQYF,NA,TRBJ2-5,NA,TRBV18
TGTGCCAGCAGCCGGACAGGGCTCACAGATACGCAGTATTTT,CASSRTGLTDTQYF,TRBD1,TRBJ2-3,NA,TRBV7-9
TGTGCCAGCAGTCTTTCGGACCGAAACGTCTATGGCTACACCTTC,CASSLSDRNVYGYTF,NA,TRBJ1-2,NA,TRBV6-1
TGTGCCAGCAGCTTCGACATAAGCACAGATACGCAGTATTTT,CASSFDISTDTQYF,NA,TRBJ2-3,NA,TRBV5-5
TGCGCCAGCAGCCAAGGAGTTGGGACAGGGGGTACTAATCAGCCCCAGCATTTT,CASSQGVGTGGTNQPQHF,TRBD1,TRBJ1-5,NA,TRBV4-3
TGTGCCAGCAGTCCACAGGGGATTAACTATGGCTACACCTTC,CASSPQGINYGYTF,TRBD1,TRBJ1-2,NA,TRBV5-4
TGTGCCAGCAGTGACAGCTCCTATGGCTACACCTTC,CASSDSSYGYTF,NA,TRBJ1-2,NA,TRBV6-1
TGTGCCAGCAGCCCTTCCGGGGTAGATTCACCCCTCCACTTT,CASSPSGVDSPLHF,NA,TRBJ1-6,once,TRBV5-6
TGTGCCAGCAGTTACCCCCGCGAGGGCGCAGATACGCAGTATTTT,CASSYPREGADTQYF,NA,TRBJ2-3,NA,TRBV6-6
TGCGCCAGCAGCCCGACTAGCGGATACACCGGGGAGCTGTTTTTT,CASSPTSGYTGELFF,TRBD2,TRBJ2-2,NA,TRBV4-1
TGTGCCAGCAGTGAAGCGCTCGGGGGAGCGGGGACAGATACGCAGTATTTT,CASSEALGGAGTDTQYF,TRBD2,TRBJ2-3,NA,TRBV6-1
TGTGCCAGCAGTGAAATTGGACCTGCCACGATATCTAACTATGGCTACACCTTC,CASSEIGPATISNYGYTF,NA,TRBJ1-2,NA,TRBV6-1
TGTGCCAGCATTAGACAGGGAGGGACCGGGGAGCTGTTTTTT,CASIRQGGTGELFF,NA,TRBJ2-2,NA,TRBV6-1
TGTGCCAGCAGCAACACAGGGGAGCCCAACTATGGCTACACCTTC,CASSNTGEPNYGYTF,TRBD1,TRBJ1-2,NA,TRBV7-9
TGCGCCAGCAGCTTGTCGACTGGCACAGATACGCAGTATTTT,CASSLSTGTDTQYF,NA,TRBJ2-3,once,TRBV5-1
TGTGCCAGCGGACTGGGCTCCTACGAGCAGTACTTC,CASGLGSYEQYF,NA,TRBJ2-7,NA,TRBV2
TGTGCCAGCAGCATAAACCCCCCCCCGGGGTTCAATGAGCAGTTCTTC,CASSINPPPGFNEQFF,NA,TRBJ2-1,NA,TRBV13
TGCGCCAGCAGCTTGGAAGCTAGCGGGGGATACAATGAGCAGTTCTTC,CASSLEASGGYNEQFF,TRBD2,TRBJ2-1,NA,TRBV5-1
TGCAGCGCTCAAGGCACGGGGGTTGTCACTGAAGCTTTCTTT,CSAQGTGVVTEAFF,NA,TRBJ1-1,NA,TRBV29-1
TGTGCCAGCAGTGAGGGGGTGGCCAAAAACATTCAGTACTTC,CASSEGVAKNIQYF,NA,TRBJ2-4,few,TRBV6-1
TGCGCCAGCAGCCAAGAACAGTCTTATGTGGTCGCCGGGGAGCTGTTTTTT,CASSQEQSYVVAGELFF,NA,TRBJ2-2,NA,TRBV4-3
TGTGCCAGCAGCGGTGATCGGGAAGGACAGAACAATCAGCCCCAGCATTTT,CASSGDREGQNNQPQHF,NA,TRBJ1-5,NA,TRBV9
TGTGCCAGCAGTTACTGGGACGGTGGGAGTTATGGCTACACCTTC,CASSYWDGGSYGYTF,NA,TRBJ1-2,NA,TRBV6-5
TGCGCCAGCAGCCACCCCGACAGGCTATCCACTGAAGCTTTCTTT,CASSHPDRLSTEAFF,NA,TRBJ1-1,NA,TRBV4-1
TGTGCCAGCAGCCAGGACAGGGTGACCGGGGAGCTGTTTTTT,CASSQDRVTGELFF,TRBD1,TRBJ2-2,NA,TRBV9
TGTGCCAGCAGTTCCCTAGTCTATAACTATGGCTACACCTTC,CASSSLVYNYGYTF,NA,TRBJ1-2,NA,TRBV27
TGTGCCAGCAGCCTTCCCAGATTCGGGGAGCCCCAGCATTTT,CASSLPRFGEPQHF,NA,TRBJ1-5,NA,TRBV6-1
TGTGCCAGCAGCCCCGGACAGGGCGAGGATCAGCCCCAGCATTTT,CASSPGQGEDQPQHF,TRBD1,TRBJ1-5,NA,TRBV7-3
TGTGCCAGCAGTTACCGGACTGGAAACACCATATATTTT,CASSYRTGNTIYF,NA,TRBJ1-3,NA,TRBV6-6
TGTGCCAGCAACCCTACTCGCGGGGGCTTCAATGAGCAGTTCTTC,CASNPTRGGFNEQFF,NA,TRBJ2-1,NA,TRBV7-9
TGTGCCACCAGCGCAGGGCGCTTAAATGAGCAGTTCTTC,CATSAGRLNEQFF,NA,TRBJ2-1,NA,TRBV15
TGTGCCAGCAGCTATGAATTGAGGGGGGGAAACAATGAGCAGTTCTTC,CASSYELRGGNNEQFF,NA,TRBJ2-1,once,TRBV6-6
TGTGCCAGCAGCGTGACTAGCGGTAGCACAGATACGCAGTATTTT,CASSVTSGSTDTQYF,TRBD2,TRBJ2-3,once,TRBV9
TGTGCCTGGACTAGGACGGTTAGCTCCTACAATGAGCAGTTCTTC,CAWTRTVSSYNEQFF,NA,TRBJ2-1,NA,TRBV30
TGTGCCAGCAGTTACCAGGTGGGAGTTGAGCAGTTCTTC,CASSYQVGVEQFF,NA,TRBJ2-1,NA,TRBV6-5
TGCGCCAGCAGTCATGATAGCGGCAGGGGCAGTTCTGGCTACACCTTC,CASSHDSGRGSSGYTF,NA,TRBJ1-2,NA,TRBV23-1
TGCAGCGTTAAGGTCCTAGCGGAGTACGAGCAGTACTTC,CSVKVLAEYEQYF,TRBD2,TRBJ2-7,NA,TRBV29-1
TGTGCCAGCGATGGAGTCTCGAACACTGAAGCTTTCTTT,CASDGVSNTEAFF,NA,TRBJ1-1,NA,TRBV2
TGTGCCATCAAAAGGGGTTCGAACACTGAAGCTTTTTTT,CAIKRGSNTEAFF,NA,TRBJ1-1,NA,TRBV6-5
TGTGCCAGTAGTATAGGTCTCCTCCCTGGAAACACCATATATTTT,CASSIGLLPGNTIYF,NA,TRBJ1-3,few,TRBV19
TGTGCCAGCAGCCCACGGGGGCCGAGCTCCTACGAGCAGTACTTC,CASSPRGPSSYEQYF,NA,TRBJ2-7,NA,TRBV28
TGCGCCAGCAGCTCCGGACAGGGGGCCTATAATTCACCCCTCCACTTT,CASSSGQGAYNSPLHF,TRBD1,TRBJ1-6,NA,TRBV5-1
TGCGCCAGCAGCTTCACGGGGGGGAGCTCCTATAATTCACCCCTCCACTTT,CASSFTGGSSYNSPLHF,NA,TRBJ1-6,NA,TRBV5-1
TGTGCCAGCAGCCTACGGACTAGCGGGGGGGCCTACGAGCAGTACTTC,CASSLRTSGGAYEQYF,TRBD2,TRBJ2-7,NA,TRBV7-8
TGTGCCAGCCCTATGAGCGATACGCAGTATTTT,CASPMSDTQYF,NA,TRBJ2-3,NA,TRBV14
TGTGCCAGCAGCTTGCGTGGGGGGGCCTCCTACGAGCAGTACTTC,CASSLRGGASYEQYF,NA,TRBJ2-7,NA,TRBV13
TGTGCCAGCAGTGAATATGACAGTCTTATTAACTATGGCTACACCTTC,CASSEYDSLINYGYTF,NA,TRBJ1-2,NA,TRBV25-1
TGTGCCAGCAGCTTAGACGTTCGGCGCGAGCAGTACTTC,CASSLDVRREQYF,NA,TRBJ2-7,NA,TRBV7-6